This passage covers 32 T cell receptor beta chains from one sample sequenced in a study of immune cell composition in non-small cell lung cancer (dated by TCRdb to the late 2010s). Normal lung samples came from the same patient and were non-adjacent lung tissue collected as far from the tumour as possible, with a minimum distance of 3 cm. The library was generated by the immunoSEQ multiplex PCR assay. TCRdb carries this immuneACCESS record with in-frame sequences only. Its versions omit some clonotypes, under half of them owing to an unresolved V gene in the studies checked, with the rest unexplained. The sample yields fewer than 3,500 clones; 73% were counted once. The biggest ten clones account for roughly 18% of the sample. The same specimen was also included in a second study, on CD4 T cells in lung cancer.

The sequenced sample consisted of non-adjacent lung tissue. Every receptor here comes from a human donor with non-small cell lung cancer.

V and J are TRBV7-9 and TRBJ2-3; D might be TRBD2 (5 bases). The germline V gene encodes CDR1 SEHNR and CDR2 FQNEAQ (reference sequence). With 0 bases removed from V and 4 bases from J, the gap between germline ends came to 11 bases. This CDR3 is 15 amino acids long. Here the CDR3 reads CASSLAGVWADTQYF. The CDR3 nucleotides are TGTGCCAGCAGCTTAGCGGGAGTTTGGGCAGATACGCAGTATTTT. The complete variable domain, with remaining parts taken from reference TRBV7-9 and TRBJ2-3, reads DTGVSQNPRHKITKRGQNVTFRCDPISEHNRLYWYRQTLGQGPEFLTYFQNEAQLEKSRLLSDRFSAERPKGSFSTLEIQRTEQGDSAMYLCASSLAGVWADTQYFGPGTRLTVL.

The V gene is TRBV4-3, the J gene TRBJ2-3; 8 bases line up with TRBD2. The ends lost 2 bases at V and 1 base at J; junction bases unmatched: 2. This CDR3 region has 15 residues. CDR1 is LGHNA and CDR2 is YSLEER in the germline V gene. CDR3 residues: CASSQQTSGTDTQYF. CDR3 coding DNA: TGCGCCAGCAGCCAACAGACTAGCGGCACAGATACGCAGTATTTT.

The chain couples TRBV11-3 to TRBJ2-1; TRBD2 matches at 10 bases. CDR3 length: 15 residues. Germline trimming cut 2 bases from V and 5 bases from J; bases unmatched to any gene: 3. CDR1 and CDR2 (germline): SGHNT, YENEEA. Here the CDR3 reads CASSLQGLADNEQFF. DNA for the CDR3: TGTGCCAGCAGCTTACAAGGACTAGCGGACAATGAGCAGTTCTTC.

J is TRBJ1-4 and V is TRBV7-3, with 11 positions matching TRBD1. V shed 5 bases, J shed 7 bases, and the junction held 6 bases outside the gene matches. The CDR3 has 15 amino acids. Germline assignment: CDR1 SGHTA and CDR2 FQGTGA. The CDR3 loop reads CASSPRGQGAEKLFF. DNA for the CDR3: TGTGCCAGCAGCCCCCGAGGACAGGGGGCTGAAAAACTGTTTTTT. Full variable domain (outside the CDR3, taken from reference TRBV7-3 and TRBJ1-4): GAGVSQTPSNKVTEKGKYVELRCDPISGHTALYWYRQSLGQGPEFLIYFQGTGAADDSGLPNDRFFAVRPEGSVSTLKIQRTERGDSAVYLCASSPRGQGAEKLFFGSGTQLSVL.

The J gene is TRBJ1-6, the V gene TRBV9, with D uncertain. Germline V gene lookup returns CDR1 SGDLS and CDR2 YYNGEE. V lost 0 bases, J lost 7 bases, and 8 bases lay in between. The length of the CDR3 is 14 residues. The CDR3 sequence is CASSVARENSPLHF. The CDR3 DNA sequence: TGTGCCAGCAGCGTAGCGAGGGAGAATTCACCCCTCCACTTT.

The V and J genes are TRBV6-6 and TRBJ1-2; 7 nucleotides match TRBD1. The CDR3 loop spans 13 amino acids. V was clipped by 5 bases and J by 4 bases; unmatched bases: 4. Germline values: CDR1 MNHNY, CDR2 SVGAGI (reference sequence). The CDR3 nucleotides read TGTGCCAGCAGTCCAGGGGGTGTCTATGGCTACACCTTC. Protein product: CASSPGGVYGYTF.

In DNA, the CDR3 is TGTGCCAGCAGCCAACGACAGGGTGTCGAGACCCAGTACTTC. Encoded protein: CASSQRQGVETQYF. V and J are TRBV14 and TRBJ2-5, with 7 nucleotides matching TRBD1. The CDR3 is 14 residues long. Germline trimming cut 2 bases from V and 5 bases from J; bases unmatched to any gene: 5. Germline lookup yields CDR1 SGHDN and CDR2 FVKESK.

This chain joins TRBV27 and TRBJ2-2, with D possibly being TRBD1 (6 bases). V was shortened by 6 bases and J by 7 bases, with 21 bases between the two germline ends. CDR3 length: 16 amino acids. Per the germline V gene, CDR1 is MNHEY and CDR2 is SMNVEV (reference sequence). This CDR3 is CASRGAGTRRSGELFF. The CDR3 DNA reads as TGTGCCAGCAGGGGGGCCGGGACAAGAAGGAGCGGGGAGCTGTTTTTT.

The count of this clone is one. The rearrangement uses TRBV6-5 and TRBJ2-2; D is undetermined. Per the germline V gene, CDR1 is MNHEY and CDR2 is SVGAGI. The V gene lost 8 bases and the J gene lost 2 bases, with 15 bases spanning the gap. The CDR3 runs to 15 residues. The CDR3, as DNA: TGTGCCAGCTCCGTGGAAAACAGAAACACCGGGGAGCTGTTTTTT. Its protein is CASSVENRNTGELFF.

This rearrangement joins TRBV7-2 to TRBJ1-2; unclear D gene. The CDR3 is 14 amino acids. CDR1 and CDR2 (germline): SGHTA, FQGNSA. The germline V and J ends were trimmed by 1 base and 4 bases, with 10 bases remaining between them. This CDR3 is CASSLDSGGYGYTF. CDR3 nucleotides: TGTGCCAGCAGCTTAGATTCAGGAGGCTATGGCTACACCTTC.

The chain recombines TRBV19 with TRBJ1-1; D is possibly TRBD1 (5 bases). V was clipped by 9 bases and J by 4 bases, with 24 bases between them. This CDR3 contains 16 residues. Germline CDR1 is LNHDA and CDR2 is SQIVND (reference sequence). The CDR3 is CASTQGLTRLGTEAFF. In DNA, the CDR3 is TGTGCCAGCACGCAGGGTCTTACCAGACTGGGCACTGAAGCTTTCTTT.

The chain employs TRBV19 and TRBJ1-1; no definite D call. Per germline, CDR1 LNHDA and CDR2 SQIVND (reference sequence). The CDR3 runs to 13 residues. The V gene lost 5 bases and the J gene lost 1 base, with 8 bases spanning the gap. This CDR3 is CASSFPGNTEAFF. For the CDR3, the DNA is TGTGCCAGTAGTTTTCCAGGGAACACTGAAGCTTTCTTT. The full variable domain, completed using reference TRBV19 and TRBJ1-1, is DGGITQSPKYLFRKEGQNVTLSCEQNLNHDAMYWYRQDPGQGLRLIYYSQIVNDFQKGDIAEGYSVSREKKESFPLTVTSAQKNPTAFYLCASSFPGNTEAFFGQGTRLTVV.

The V call is TRBV6-1, the J call TRBJ1-2; no clear D gene. The CDR3 contains 14 residues. CDR1 and CDR2 (germline): MNHNS, SASEGT. Between the trimmed V and J ends, which lost 8 bases and 2 bases, there was a span of 15 bases. CDR3: CASANGRGNYGYTF. CDR3 nucleotides: TGTGCCAGCGCAAATGGGAGAGGGAACTATGGCTACACCTTC.

This clone was picked up a small number of times. In DNA, the CDR3 is TGTGCCAGCAGTGATGGAGGCGCCCGCCAAGAGACCCAGTACTTC. The encoded protein is CASSDGGARQETQYF. The rearrangement links TRBV2 to TRBJ2-5; perhaps TRBD2 as D (5 bases). CDR1 SNHLY and CDR2 FYNNEI come from the germline V gene. CDR3 length: 15 amino acids. Deletions cut 3 bases from V and 1 base from J, with 12 bases between.

The chain links TRBV19 to TRBJ1-1; D not resolved. The V end was cut by 7 bases, the J end by 6 bases, with 9 bases between. This CDR3 is built from 11 residues. Per germline, CDR1 LNHDA and CDR2 SQIVND (reference sequence). The CDR3 DNA is TGTGCCAGTACTCCAGGCTCTGAAGCTTTCTTT. Protein sequence: CASTPGSEAFF.

The chain links TRBV19 to TRBJ1-5; 7 bases match TRBD1. V was clipped by 7 bases and J by 1 base; unmatched bases: 13. Germline lookup yields CDR1 LNHDA and CDR2 SQIVND (reference sequence). The CDR3 is 17 residues long. The CDR3 nucleotides are TGTGCCAGTAAGGATGACAGGGCGGTTTTGAGCAATCAGCCCCAGCATTTT. It specifies CASKDDRAVLSNQPQHF.

This clone was detected only a few times. The chain recombines TRBV7-3 with TRBJ2-5, with TRBD1 matching 7 bases. The junction had 7 bases not matched to a gene; V was cut back by 2 bases and J by 1 base. The CDR3 spans 16 residues. Looked up from germline, CDR1 is SGHTA and CDR2 is FQGTGA. CDR3 sequence reads: CASSLDSRTGQETQYF. The CDR3, as DNA: TGTGCCAGCAGCTTAGATTCCCGGACAGGCCAAGAGACCCAGTACTTC.

This clone showed up just once. The chain uses TRBV9 and TRBJ2-6, with D perhaps matching TRBD1 (5 bases). V was clipped by 0 bases and J by 4 bases, with 11 bases between them. This CDR3 is 16 amino acids long. CDR1 and CDR2 from the germline V gene are SGDLS and YYNGEE. The CDR3 bases are TGTGCCAGCAGCGTAGGACATCAGGGAGGGGCCAACGTCCTGACTTTC. This encodes CASSVGHQGGANVLTF.

The chain uses TRBV4-1 and TRBJ1-1, with 9 bases matching TRBD1. V was pared by 5 bases and J by 4 bases, with 8 bases of the junction left unmatched. This CDR3 contains 15 residues. Germline assignment: CDR1 MGHRA and CDR2 YSYEKL. CDR3 DNA: TGCGCCAGCAGCACCCGGACAGGGGTGAGCACTGAAGCTTTCTTT. Amino acids: CASSTRTGVSTEAFF.

This clone was picked up a small number of times. This chain links TRBV14 with TRBJ2-6, with 9 bases aligning to TRBD1. V dropped 3 bases and J dropped 1; count of bases not matched to a gene: 7. The CDR3 totals 18 residues. Germline V gives CDR1 SGHDN, CDR2 FVKESK. CDR3 DNA sequence: TGTGCCAGCAGCCAGGGGACAGGGTTTCTTTCTGGGGCCAACGTCCTGACTTTC. Amino acids: CASSQGTGFLSGANVLTF. The full variable domain, its missing parts supplied by reference TRBV14 and TRBJ2-6, is EAGVTQFPSHSVIEKGQTVTLRCDPISGHDNLYWYRRVMGKEIKFLLHFVKESKQDESGMPNNRFLAERTGGTYSTLKVQPAELEDSGVYFCASSQGTGFLSGANVLTFGAGSRLTVL.

This clone has just a few counts. This chain connects TRBV9 to TRBJ1-3; D not certain. Germline V gene data show CDR1 as SGDLS and CDR2 as YYNGEE. V dropped 2 bases and J dropped 0 bases, with 3 bases sitting between them. The CDR3 totals 13 residues. As DNA, the CDR3 is TGTGCCAGCAGCGTTATCTCTGGAAACACCATATATTTT. Protein: CASSVISGNTIYF.

This chain links TRBV27 with TRBJ2-6; 11 bases are shared with TRBD1. Germline lookup yields CDR1 MNHEY and CDR2 SMNVEV (reference sequence). V was clipped by 5 bases and J by 13 bases; unmatched bases: 19. CDR3 length: 18 residues. The CDR3 loop is CASSATDRGPALGAVLTF. The CDR3 DNA follows: TGTGCCAGCAGTGCAACGGACAGGGGGCCGGCTTTGGGGGCAGTCCTGACTTTC.

The V gene is TRBV6-1, the J gene TRBJ2-1; no definite D call. The CDR3 has 13 amino acids. Germline V gene data show CDR1 as MNHNS and CDR2 as SASEGT. V was cut by 6 bases and J by 16 bases, with 22 bases left in between. CDR3 protein: CASSPVTADTSFF. In DNA form, the CDR3 reads TGTGCCAGCAGCCCAGTGACGGCGGATACAAGTTTCTTC.

V usage is TRBV11-3 and J usage is TRBJ2-5; D is perhaps TRBD1 (6 bases). The V and J ends lost 2 bases and 4 bases respectively, with 14 bases between them. This CDR3 is 15 amino acids long. Germline CDR1 is SGHNT and CDR2 is YENEEA. The CDR3 reads CASSLYTGLGETQYF. For the CDR3, the DNA is TGTGCCAGCAGCTTATATACAGGGTTGGGAGAGACCCAGTACTTC. Complete variable domain (other parts from reference TRBV11-3 and TRBJ2-5): EAGVVQSPRYKIIEKKQPVAFWCNPISGHNTLYWYLQNLGQGPELLIRYENEEAVDDSQLPKDRFSAERLKGVDSTLKIQPAELGDSAVYLCASSLYTGLGETQYFGPGTRLLVL.

Of note for this clone: Compared with germline, one end of the junction differs, possibly owing to a read error. V usage is TRBV5-1 and J usage is TRBJ2-4, with TRBD2 matching 10 bases. The germline V gene encodes CDR1 SGHRS and CDR2 YFSETQ. CDR3 size: 15 residues. CDR3 amino acids: CASSLAERGGRIQYF. The DNA of the CDR3 is TGTGCCAGCAGCTTGGCCGAGCGGGGGGGCCGTATTCAGTACTTC.

This clone appeared a single time. This chain joins TRBV7-2 and TRBJ1-1, with 8 bases matching TRBD1. Germline CDR1 SGHTA, CDR2 FQGNSA. The trim removed 5 bases at V and 2 bases at J, leaving 7 bases unmatched. This CDR3 spans 15 amino acids. The CDR3 spells CASSPRQGINTEAFF. The CDR3 DNA is TGTGCCAGCAGCCCCAGACAGGGGATAAACACTGAAGCTTTCTTT.

The rearrangement joins TRBV5-6 to TRBJ2-1; 13 nucleotides match TRBD2. The CDR3 runs 16 residues. The V segment lost 5 bases and the J segment 7 bases; nucleotides outside the gene matches: 9. Germline V gene sequence: CDR1 SGHDT, CDR2 YYEEEE. Here the CDR3 DNA reads TGTGCCAGCAGATTCCCGGGACTAGCGGGAAAGAATGAGCAGTTCTTC. Translating gives CASRFPGLAGKNEQFF.

The chain has TRBV7-9 and TRBJ2-5, with D unclear. The germline gives CDR1 SEHNR, CDR2 FQNEAQ (reference sequence). Trimming stripped 10 bases from V and 4 bases from J, with 13 bases between. This CDR3 spans 12 amino acids. The DNA of the CDR3 is TGTGCCACGACCGACACCCGAGAGACCCAGTACTTC. This translates into CATTDTRETQYF.

The V call is TRBV6-5, the J call TRBJ1-2, with a tentative D call TRBD1 (6 bases). The V end lost 5 bases, the J end lost 5 bases, and 18 bases lay between the germline ends. This CDR3 has 15 amino acids. Germline assignment: CDR1 MNHEY and CDR2 SVGAGI. CDR3 DNA: TGTGCCAGCAGTACACGGGACACTCGGTTTTATGGCTACACCTTC. It is translated as CASSTRDTRFYGYTF.

This clone has just one count. The chain carries TRBV7-3 and TRBJ2-7, with D possibly being TRBD2 (6 bases). CDR1 and CDR2 (germline): SGHTA, FQGTGA. The CDR3 spans 13 residues. V lost 6 bases, J lost 3 bases, and 12 bases lay in between. The CDR3 is CASSLGLDYEQYF. CDR3 bases: TGTGCCAGCAGTTTGGGACTGGACTACGAGCAGTACTTC.

The chain couples TRBV5-1 to TRBJ1-5, with TRBD1 matching 10 bases. The V gene's germline CDR1 is SGHRS and CDR2 YFSETQ. V lost 4 bases and J lost 7; bases outside the gene matches: 2. The CDR3 contains 13 residues. CDR3 coding DNA: TGCGCCAGCAGCCGGGGACAGGGGCAGCCCCAGCATTTT. Translating it yields CASSRGQGQPQHF. Variable domain in full (rest from reference TRBV5-1 and TRBJ1-5): KAGVTQTPRYLIKTRGQQVTLSCSPISGHRSVSWYQQTPGQGLQFLFEYFSETQRNKGNFPGRFSGRQFSNSRSEMNVSTLELGDSALYLCASSRGQGQPQHFGDGTRLSIL.

This clone was counted between two and nine times. The chain couples TRBV11-3 to TRBJ1-1; 7 bases fit TRBD1. The ends lost 3 bases at V and 11 bases at J; junction bases unmatched: 6. Looked up from germline, CDR1 is SGHNT and CDR2 is YENEEA. The CDR3 contains 12 residues. The CDR3 nucleotides read TGTGCCAGCAGCTTCGACAGGGAGGTGGCTTTCTTT. Translation: CASSFDREVAFF.